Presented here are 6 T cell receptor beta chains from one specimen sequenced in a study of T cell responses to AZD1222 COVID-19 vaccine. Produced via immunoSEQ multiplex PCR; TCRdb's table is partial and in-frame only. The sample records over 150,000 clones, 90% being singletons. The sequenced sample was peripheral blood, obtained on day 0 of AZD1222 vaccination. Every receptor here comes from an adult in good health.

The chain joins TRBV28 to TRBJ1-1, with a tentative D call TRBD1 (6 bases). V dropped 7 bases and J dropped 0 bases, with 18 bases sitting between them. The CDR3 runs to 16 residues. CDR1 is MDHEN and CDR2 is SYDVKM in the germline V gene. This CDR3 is CASNPTGKFMNTEAFF. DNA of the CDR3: TGTGCCAGCAACCCTACAGGGAAGTTTATGAACACTGAAGCTTTCTTT.

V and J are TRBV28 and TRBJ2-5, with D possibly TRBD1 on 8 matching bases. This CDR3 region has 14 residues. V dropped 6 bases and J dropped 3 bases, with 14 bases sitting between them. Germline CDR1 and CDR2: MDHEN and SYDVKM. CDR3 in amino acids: CASRPTGGEETQYF. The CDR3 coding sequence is TGTGCCAGCAGACCCACAGGGGGGGAAGAGACCCAGTACTTC.

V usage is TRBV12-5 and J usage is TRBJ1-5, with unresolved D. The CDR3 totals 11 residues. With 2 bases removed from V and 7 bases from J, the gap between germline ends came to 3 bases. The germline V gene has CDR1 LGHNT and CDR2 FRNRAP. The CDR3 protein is CASGLNQPQHF. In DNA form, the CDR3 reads TGTGCTAGTGGTTTGAACCAGCCCCAGCATTTT.

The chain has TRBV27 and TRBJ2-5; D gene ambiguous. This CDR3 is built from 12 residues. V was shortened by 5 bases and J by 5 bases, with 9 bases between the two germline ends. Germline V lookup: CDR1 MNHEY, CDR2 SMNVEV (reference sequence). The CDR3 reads CASSNVRETQYF. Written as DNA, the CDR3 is TGTGCCAGCAGTAACGTGCGGGAGACCCAGTACTTC.

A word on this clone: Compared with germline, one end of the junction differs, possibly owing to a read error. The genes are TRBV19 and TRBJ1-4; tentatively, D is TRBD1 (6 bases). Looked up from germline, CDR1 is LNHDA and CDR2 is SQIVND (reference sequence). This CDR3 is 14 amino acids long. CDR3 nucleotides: TGTGCCAGTAGTATTAGGGACATCGGAGCCGTTAAAAGTTTT. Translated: CASSIRDIGAVKSF.

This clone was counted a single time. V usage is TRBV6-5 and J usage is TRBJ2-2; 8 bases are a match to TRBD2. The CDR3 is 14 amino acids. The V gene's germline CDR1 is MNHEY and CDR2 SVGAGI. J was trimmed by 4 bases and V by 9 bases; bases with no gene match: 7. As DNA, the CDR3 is TGTGCCAGTTCGAGCGGGGGAGGCACCGGGGAGCTGTTTTTT. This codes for CASSSGGGTGELFF.